The entry below gives a single T cell receptor (beta chain) sequence along with its context. Its antigen is unidentified. Germline CDR1 reads MNHNY; CDR2 reads SVGAGI (reference sequence). The CDR3 length is 13 residues. V dropped 5 bases and J dropped 9; count of bases not matched to a gene: 6. This record comes from a study of cytomegalovirus exposure and HLA in healthy donors. Across the study: It was reported in a later analysis that the same platform had been used for the 120 or so validation repertoires as for the approximately 700 first-cohort repertoires. Study-level points and caveats: Most TCR sequences were rare, but some public TCRs occurred in many donors.

Data came from immunoSEQ multiplex PCR; TCRdb stores just in-frame clones and leaves some out. In the table there are around 74,000 clones, around four fifths of which are singletons. Material: PBMCs. The clonotype comes from a young man in good health and CMV-seronegative. This rearrangement joins TRBV6-6 to TRBJ2-1; TRBD2 matches 8 bases. The CDR3 here is CASSPGGSPEQFF. CDR3 DNA sequence: TGTGCCAGCAGTCCGGGGGGGTCCCCTGAGCAGTTCTTC.